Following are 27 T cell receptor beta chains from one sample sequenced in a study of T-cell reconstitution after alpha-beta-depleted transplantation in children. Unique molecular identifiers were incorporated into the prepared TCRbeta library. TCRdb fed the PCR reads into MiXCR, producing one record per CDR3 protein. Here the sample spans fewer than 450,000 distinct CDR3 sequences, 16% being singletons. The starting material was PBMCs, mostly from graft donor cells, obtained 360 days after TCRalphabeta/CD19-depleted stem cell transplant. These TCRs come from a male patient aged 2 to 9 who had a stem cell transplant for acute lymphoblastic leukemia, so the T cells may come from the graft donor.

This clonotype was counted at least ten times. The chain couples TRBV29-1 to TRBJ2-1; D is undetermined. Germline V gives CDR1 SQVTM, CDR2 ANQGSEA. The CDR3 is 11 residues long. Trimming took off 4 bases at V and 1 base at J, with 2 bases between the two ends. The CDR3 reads CSVGSYNEQFF. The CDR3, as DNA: TGCAGCGTTGGGTCCTACAATGAGCAGTTCTTC.

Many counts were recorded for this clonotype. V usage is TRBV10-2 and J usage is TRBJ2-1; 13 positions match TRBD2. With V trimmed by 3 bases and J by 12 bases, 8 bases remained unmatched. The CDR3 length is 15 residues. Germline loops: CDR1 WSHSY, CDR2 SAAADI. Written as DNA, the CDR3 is TGCGCCAGCAGTGAATGGACTAGCGGGAGTATAGGGCAGTTCTTC. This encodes CASSEWTSGSIGQFF.

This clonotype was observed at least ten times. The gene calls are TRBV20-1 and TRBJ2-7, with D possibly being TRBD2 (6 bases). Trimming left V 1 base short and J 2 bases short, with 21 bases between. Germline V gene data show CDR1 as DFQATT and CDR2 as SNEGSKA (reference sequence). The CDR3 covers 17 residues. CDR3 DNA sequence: TGCAGTGCTAGAGCGACAGTTTTCCCGCGGGGTACCTACGAGCAGTACTTC. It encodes CSARATVFPRGTYEQYF.

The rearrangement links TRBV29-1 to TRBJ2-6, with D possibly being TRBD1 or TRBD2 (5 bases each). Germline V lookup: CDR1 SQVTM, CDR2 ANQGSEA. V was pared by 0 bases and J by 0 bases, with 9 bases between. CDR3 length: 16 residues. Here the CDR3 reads CSVEDRAGSGANVLTF. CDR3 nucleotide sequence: TGCAGCGTTGAAGACAGGGCGGGCTCTGGGGCCAACGTCCTGACTTTC.

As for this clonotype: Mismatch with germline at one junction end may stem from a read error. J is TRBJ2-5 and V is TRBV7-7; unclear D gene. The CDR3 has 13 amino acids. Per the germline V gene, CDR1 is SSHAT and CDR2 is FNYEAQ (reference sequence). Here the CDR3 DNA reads TGTGCTAGCACCGATGGACCAGGAGAGACCCAGTACTTC. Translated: CASTDGPGETQYF.

The CDR3 DNA is TGCGCCAGCAGCCCCCTAAGGACTGGCACAGATACGCAGTATTTT. Its translation is CASSPLRTGTDTQYF. This rearrangement joins TRBV4-1 to TRBJ2-3, with D perhaps TRBD2 (5 bases). This CDR3 region has 15 residues. Looked up from germline, CDR1 is MGHRA and CDR2 is YSYEKL. V gave up 4 bases and J gave up 1 base, with 12 bases separating them.

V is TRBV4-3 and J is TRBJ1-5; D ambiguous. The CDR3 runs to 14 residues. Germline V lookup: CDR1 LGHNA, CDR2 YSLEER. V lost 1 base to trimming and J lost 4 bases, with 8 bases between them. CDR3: CASSQVMGNQPQHF. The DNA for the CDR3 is TGCGCCAGCAGCCAAGTCATGGGGAATCAGCCCCAGCATTTT.

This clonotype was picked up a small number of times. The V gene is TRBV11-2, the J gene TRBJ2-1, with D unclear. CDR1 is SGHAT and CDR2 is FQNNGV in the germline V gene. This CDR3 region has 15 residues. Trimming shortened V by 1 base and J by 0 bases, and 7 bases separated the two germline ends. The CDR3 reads CASSLAQTSYNEQFF. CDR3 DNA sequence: TGTGCCAGCAGCTTAGCCCAGACCTCCTACAATGAGCAGTTCTTC.

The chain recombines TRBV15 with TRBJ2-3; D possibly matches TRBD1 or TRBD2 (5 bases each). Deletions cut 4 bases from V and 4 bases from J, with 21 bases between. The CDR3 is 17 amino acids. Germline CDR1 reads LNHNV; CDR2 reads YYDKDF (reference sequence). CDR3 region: CATSKPRSGPPADTQYF. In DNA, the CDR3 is TGTGCCACCAGCAAGCCTCGGTCGGGACCCCCCGCAGATACGCAGTATTTT.

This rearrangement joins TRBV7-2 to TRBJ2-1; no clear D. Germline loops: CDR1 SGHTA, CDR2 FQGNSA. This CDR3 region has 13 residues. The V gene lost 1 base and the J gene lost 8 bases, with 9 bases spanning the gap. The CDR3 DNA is TGTGCCAGCAGCTTAGAATCAAATTATGAGCAGTTCTTC. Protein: CASSLESNYEQFF. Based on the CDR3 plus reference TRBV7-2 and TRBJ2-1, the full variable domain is GAGVSQSPSNKVTEKGKDVELRCDPISGHTALYWYRQSLGQGLEFLIYFQGNSAPDKSGLPSDRFSAERTGGSVSTLTIQRTQQEDSAVYLCASSLESNYEQFFGPGTRLTVL.

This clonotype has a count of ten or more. The CDR3 spells CASSPGLEEGWRGPYNEQFF. CDR3 bases: TGTGCCAGCAGTCCCGGACTGGAAGAAGGGTGGAGGGGCCCCTACAATGAGCAGTTCTTC. J is TRBJ2-1 and V is TRBV28; TRBD2 might be the D (6 bases). The V end lost 5 bases, the J end lost 2 bases, and 28 bases lay between the germline ends. The germline V gene has CDR1 MDHEN and CDR2 SYDVKM. This CDR3 region has 20 residues.

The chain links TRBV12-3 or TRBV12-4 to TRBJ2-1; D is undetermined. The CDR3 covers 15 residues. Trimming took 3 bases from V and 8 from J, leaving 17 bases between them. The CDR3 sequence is CASSFELEASDEQFF. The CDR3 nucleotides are TGTGCCAGCAGTTTTGAGCTAGAAGCTTCCGATGAGCAGTTCTTC.

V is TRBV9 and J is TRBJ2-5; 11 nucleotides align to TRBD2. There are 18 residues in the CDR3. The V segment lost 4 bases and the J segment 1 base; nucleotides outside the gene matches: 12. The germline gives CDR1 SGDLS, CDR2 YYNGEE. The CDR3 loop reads CASSPHLAGGLLQETQYF. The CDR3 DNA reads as TGTGCCAGCAGCCCTCACTTAGCGGGAGGGCTCCTCCAAGAGACCCAGTACTTC.

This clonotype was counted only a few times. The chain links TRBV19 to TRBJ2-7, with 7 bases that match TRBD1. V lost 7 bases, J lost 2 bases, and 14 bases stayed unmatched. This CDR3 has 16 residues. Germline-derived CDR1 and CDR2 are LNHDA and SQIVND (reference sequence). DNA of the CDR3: TGTGCCAGTATTCCGGACAGGAGCAACCGACCCTACGAGCAGTACTTC. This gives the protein CASIPDRSNRPYEQYF.

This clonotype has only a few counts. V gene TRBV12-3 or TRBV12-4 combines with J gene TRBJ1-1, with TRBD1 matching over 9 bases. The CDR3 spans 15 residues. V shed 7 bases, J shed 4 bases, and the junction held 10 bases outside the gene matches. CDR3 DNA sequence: TGTGCCAGCACCTGGGACAGGGTGACTTCCACTGAAGCTTTCTTT. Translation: CASTWDRVTSTEAFF.

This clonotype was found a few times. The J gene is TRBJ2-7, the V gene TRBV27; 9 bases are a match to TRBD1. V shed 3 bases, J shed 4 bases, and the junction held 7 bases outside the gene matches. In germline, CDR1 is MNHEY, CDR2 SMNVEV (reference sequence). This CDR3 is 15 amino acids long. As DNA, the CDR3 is TGTGCCAGCAGTTTTCTGGACAGGGGCAAATACGAGCAGTACTTC. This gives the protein CASSFLDRGKYEQYF.

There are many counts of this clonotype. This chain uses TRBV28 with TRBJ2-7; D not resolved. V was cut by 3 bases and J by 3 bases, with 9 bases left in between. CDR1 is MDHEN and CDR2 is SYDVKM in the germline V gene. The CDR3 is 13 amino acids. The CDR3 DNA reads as TGTGCCAGCAGTTTGTACCACCACTACGAGCAGTACTTC. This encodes CASSLYHHYEQYF. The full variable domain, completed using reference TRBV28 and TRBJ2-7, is DVKVTQSSRYLVKRTGEKVFLECVQDMDHENMFWYRQDPGLGLRLIYFSYDVKMKEKGDIPEGYSVSREKKERFSLILESASTNQTSMYLCASSLYHHYEQYFGPGTRLTVT.

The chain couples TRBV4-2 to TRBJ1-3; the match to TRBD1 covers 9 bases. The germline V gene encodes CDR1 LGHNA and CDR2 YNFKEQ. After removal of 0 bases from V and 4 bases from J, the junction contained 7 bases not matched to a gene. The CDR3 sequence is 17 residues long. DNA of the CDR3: TGTGCCAGCAGCCAAGAATGGAGGGACAGGGCCGGAAACACCATATATTTT. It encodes CASSQEWRDRAGNTIYF.

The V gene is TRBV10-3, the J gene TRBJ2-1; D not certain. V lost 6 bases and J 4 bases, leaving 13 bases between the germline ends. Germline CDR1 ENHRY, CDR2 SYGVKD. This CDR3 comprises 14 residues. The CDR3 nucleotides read TGTGCCATCAGGGGCTCAGGAGCGTACAATGAGCAGTTCTTC. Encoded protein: CAIRGSGAYNEQFF.

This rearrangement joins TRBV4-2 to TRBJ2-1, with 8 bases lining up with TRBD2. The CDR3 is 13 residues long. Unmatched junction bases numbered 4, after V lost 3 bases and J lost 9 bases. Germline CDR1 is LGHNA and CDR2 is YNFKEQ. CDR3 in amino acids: CASSHLAGLEQFF. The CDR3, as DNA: TGTGCCAGCAGCCACTTAGCGGGGCTTGAGCAGTTCTTC.

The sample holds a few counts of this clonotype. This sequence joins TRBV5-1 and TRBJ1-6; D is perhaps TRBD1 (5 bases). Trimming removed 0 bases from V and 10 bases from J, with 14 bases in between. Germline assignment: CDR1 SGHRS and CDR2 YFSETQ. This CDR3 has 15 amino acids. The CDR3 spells CASSLDYQGYSPLHF. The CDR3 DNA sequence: TGCGCCAGCAGCTTGGATTACCAGGGTTACTCACCCCTCCACTTT.

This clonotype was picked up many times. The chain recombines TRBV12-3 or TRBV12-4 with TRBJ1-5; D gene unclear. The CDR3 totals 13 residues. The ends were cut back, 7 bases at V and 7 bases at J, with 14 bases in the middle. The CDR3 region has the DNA TGTGCCAGCATGGGAAGTTTTGAGCAGCCCCAGCATTTT. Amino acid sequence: CASMGSFEQPQHF.

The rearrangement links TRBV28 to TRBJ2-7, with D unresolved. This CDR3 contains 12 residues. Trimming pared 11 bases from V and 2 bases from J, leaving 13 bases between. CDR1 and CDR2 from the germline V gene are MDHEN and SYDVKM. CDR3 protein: CAHGQVPYEQYF. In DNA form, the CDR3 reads TGTGCCCACGGGCAGGTGCCCTACGAGCAGTACTTC.

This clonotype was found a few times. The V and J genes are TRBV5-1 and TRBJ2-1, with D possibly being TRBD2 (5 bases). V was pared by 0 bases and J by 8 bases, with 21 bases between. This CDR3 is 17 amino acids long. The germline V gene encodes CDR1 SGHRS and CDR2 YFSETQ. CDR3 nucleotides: TGCGCCAGCAGCTTGGCCGGTAGCGTTGTAGGGTCCTATGAGCAGTTCTTC. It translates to CASSLAGSVVGSYEQFF.

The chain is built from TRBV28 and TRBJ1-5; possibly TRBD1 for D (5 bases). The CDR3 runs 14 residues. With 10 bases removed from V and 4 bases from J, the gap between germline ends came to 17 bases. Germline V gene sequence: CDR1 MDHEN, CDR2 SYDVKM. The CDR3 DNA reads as TGTGCCACCCAAGGGGTCAGGGAAAATCAGCCCCAGCATTTT. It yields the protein CATQGVRENQPQHF.

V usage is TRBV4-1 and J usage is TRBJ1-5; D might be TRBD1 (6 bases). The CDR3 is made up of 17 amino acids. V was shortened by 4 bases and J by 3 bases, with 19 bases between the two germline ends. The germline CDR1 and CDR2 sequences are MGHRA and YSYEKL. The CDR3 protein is CASSPSRQVGFNQPQHF. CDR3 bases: TGCGCCAGCAGCCCAAGTCGACAGGTTGGTTTCAATCAGCCCCAGCATTTT.

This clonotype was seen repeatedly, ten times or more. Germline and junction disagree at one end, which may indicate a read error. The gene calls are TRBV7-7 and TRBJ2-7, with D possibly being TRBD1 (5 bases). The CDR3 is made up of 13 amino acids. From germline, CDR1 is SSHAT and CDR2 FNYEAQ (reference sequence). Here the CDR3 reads CASSLGVGYEQYF. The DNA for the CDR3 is TGTGCTAGCAGCTTAGGGGTCGGCTACGAGCAGTACTTC.